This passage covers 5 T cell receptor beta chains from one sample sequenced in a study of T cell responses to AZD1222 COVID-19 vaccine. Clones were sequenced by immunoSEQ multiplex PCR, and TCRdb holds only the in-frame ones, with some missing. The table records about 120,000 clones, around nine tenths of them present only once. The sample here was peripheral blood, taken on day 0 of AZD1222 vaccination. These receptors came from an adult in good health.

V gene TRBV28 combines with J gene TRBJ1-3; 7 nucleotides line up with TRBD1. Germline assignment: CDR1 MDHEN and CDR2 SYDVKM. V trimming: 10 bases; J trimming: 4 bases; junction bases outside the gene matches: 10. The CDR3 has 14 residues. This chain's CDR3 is CATRNRGEGNTIYF. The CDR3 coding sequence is TGTGCCACCAGGAACAGGGGCGAGGGAAACACCATATATTTT. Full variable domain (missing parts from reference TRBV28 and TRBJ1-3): DVKVTQSSRYLVKRTGEKVFLECVQDMDHENMFWYRQDPGLGLRLIYFSYDVKMKEKGDIPEGYSVSREKKERFSLILESASTNQTSMYLCATRNRGEGNTIYFGEGSWLTVV.

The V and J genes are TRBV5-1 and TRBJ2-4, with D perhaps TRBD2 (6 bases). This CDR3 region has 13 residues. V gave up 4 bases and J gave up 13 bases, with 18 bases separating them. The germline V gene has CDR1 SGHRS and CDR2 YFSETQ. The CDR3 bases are TGCGCCAGCAGCGAACCAGGCGGGGCAGTGCAGTACTTC. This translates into CASSEPGGAVQYF.

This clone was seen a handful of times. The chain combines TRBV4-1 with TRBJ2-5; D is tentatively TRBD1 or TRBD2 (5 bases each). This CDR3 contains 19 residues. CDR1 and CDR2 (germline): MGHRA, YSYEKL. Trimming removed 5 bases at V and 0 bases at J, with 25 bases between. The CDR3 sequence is CASSASFTGTGMYQETQYF. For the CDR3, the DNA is TGCGCCAGCAGCGCATCCTTTACCGGGACGGGGATGTACCAAGAGACCCAGTACTTC.

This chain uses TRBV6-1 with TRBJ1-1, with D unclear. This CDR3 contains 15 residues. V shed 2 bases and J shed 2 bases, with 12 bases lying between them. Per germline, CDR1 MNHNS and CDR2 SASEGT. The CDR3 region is CASSERKGFNTEAFF. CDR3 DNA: TGTGCCAGCAGTGAAAGGAAGGGCTTCAACACTGAAGCTTTCTTT.

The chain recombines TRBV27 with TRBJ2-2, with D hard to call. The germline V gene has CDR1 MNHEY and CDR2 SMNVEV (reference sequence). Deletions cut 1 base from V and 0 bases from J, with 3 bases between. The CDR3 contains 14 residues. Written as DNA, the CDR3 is TGTGCCAGCAGTTTATGGGCGAACACCGGGGAGCTGTTTTTT. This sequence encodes CASSLWANTGELFF.